The T cell receptor beta chain under discussion was sequenced for a study of blood T cells in healthy people across ages. About 9.9 milliliters of peripheral blood were drawn from each donor. Total RNA, at least 5.5 micrograms per sample, came from PBMCs. The CDR3 is made up of 14 amino acids. Germline CDR1 reads MNHEY; CDR2 reads SVGAGI. Trimming pared 7 bases from V and 2 bases from J, leaving 14 bases between. Alongside a J-beta primer mix, a sample-barcoded 5' primer served in a second PCR lasting 7 to 11 cycles. Each sample yielded at least 2.5 million CDR3-containing paired-end reads. TCRdb reprocessed the 5' RACE reads via MiXCR and lists one record per CDR3 protein. The sample lists about 770,000 distinct CDR3 sequences, more than 40% occurring once.

The chain combines TRBV6-5 with TRBJ2-5; no definite D call. What was sequenced was blood. This receptor was identified in a man in his fifties or sixties in good health. Here the CDR3 reads CASTLDGRQETQYF. In DNA, the CDR3 is TGTGCCAGCACCCTAGACGGGCGGCAAGAGACCCAGTACTTC.